This T cell receptor beta chain was profiled in a study of beta chain features in type 1 diabetes. As concerns this clone: Its antigen is as yet unknown.

Sorted populations were all over 98% pure. Expressed TCRB transcripts were sequenced because the entire RNA isolate underwent reverse transcription. Measured with immunoSEQ multiplex PCR; TCRdb has only the in-frame clones, and not every one. The repertoire holds about 160,000 clones, approximately 9% seen once, with over 0.5% in the top ten. The study's findings and limits: Insertions at VDJ junctions were less frequent in type 1 diabetes patients. These patients also deleted more nucleotides at the same junctions. When Type 1 diabetes patients were examined, their TCRB CDR3s proved moderately but significantly shorter in all four CD4+ subsets. Compared to healthy donors, patients appeared to have naive, central memory and Treg TCRB repertoires that were more alike.

The source of this sequence is a woman younger than 30 with type 1 diabetes. Sequencing was done on a sample of central memory CD4+ T cells from blood.

The CDR3 bases are TGTGCCAGCAGCTGGGCTAGCGGGAGCAATGAGCAGTTCTTC. Translated, it gives CASSWASGSNEQFF. The V and J genes are TRBV5-4 and TRBJ2-1, with TRBD2 matching over 10 bases. There are 14 residues in the CDR3. J lost 6 bases, V lost 3 bases, and 3 bases had no gene match. Germline CDR1 reads SGHNT; CDR2 reads YYREEE (reference sequence).